This T cell receptor (beta chain) was identified in a study of blood T cell repertoires in COVID-19. The protocol was immunoSEQ multiplex PCR, while the TCRdb copy is restricted to in-frame clones and leaves out a portion. The table lists about 130,000 clones, approximately 88% of them singletons. This CDR3 spans 14 amino acids. The V gene lost 3 bases and the J gene lost 1 base, with 10 bases spanning the gap. Per germline, CDR1 MNHEY and CDR2 SMNVEV (reference sequence). This clone was seen a single time. The source is a woman in her twenties or thirties who had recovered from COVID-19. This rearrangement joins TRBV27 to TRBJ2-7, with a weak D call TRBD1 (6 bases). Sequenced sample: peripheral blood. In DNA, the CDR3 is TGTGCCAGCAGTTTCGTCGGACAGTCCTACGAGCAGTACTTC. Encoded protein: CASSFVGQSYEQYF.